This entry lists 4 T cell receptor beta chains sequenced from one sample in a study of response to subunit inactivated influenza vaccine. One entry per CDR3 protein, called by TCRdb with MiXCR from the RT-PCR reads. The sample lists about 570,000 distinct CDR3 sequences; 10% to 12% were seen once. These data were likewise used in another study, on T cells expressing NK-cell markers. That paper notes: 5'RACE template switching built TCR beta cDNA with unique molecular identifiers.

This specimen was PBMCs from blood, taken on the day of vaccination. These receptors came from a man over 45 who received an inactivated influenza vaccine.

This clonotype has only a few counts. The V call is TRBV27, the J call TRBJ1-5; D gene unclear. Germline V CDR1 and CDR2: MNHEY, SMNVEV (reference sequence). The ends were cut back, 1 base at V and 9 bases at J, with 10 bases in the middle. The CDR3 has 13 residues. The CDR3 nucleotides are TGTGCCAGCAGTTTATTTGGCGAGGGGCCCCAGCATTTT. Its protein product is CASSLFGEGPQHF.

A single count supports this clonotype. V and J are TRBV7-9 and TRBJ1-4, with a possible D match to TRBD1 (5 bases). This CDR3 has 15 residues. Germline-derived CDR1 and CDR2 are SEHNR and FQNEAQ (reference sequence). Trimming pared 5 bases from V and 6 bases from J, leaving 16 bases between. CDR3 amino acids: CASSRAPVRDEKLFF. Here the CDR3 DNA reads TGTGCCAGCAGCCGTGCCCCCGTCAGGGATGAAAAACTGTTTTTT.

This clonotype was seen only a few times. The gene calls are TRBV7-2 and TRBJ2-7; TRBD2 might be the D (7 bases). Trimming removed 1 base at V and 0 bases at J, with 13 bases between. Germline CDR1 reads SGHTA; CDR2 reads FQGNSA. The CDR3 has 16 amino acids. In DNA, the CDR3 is TGTGCCAGCAGCTTAGTCGGGGAGGGGGTCTCCTACGAGCAGTACTTC. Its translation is CASSLVGEGVSYEQYF.

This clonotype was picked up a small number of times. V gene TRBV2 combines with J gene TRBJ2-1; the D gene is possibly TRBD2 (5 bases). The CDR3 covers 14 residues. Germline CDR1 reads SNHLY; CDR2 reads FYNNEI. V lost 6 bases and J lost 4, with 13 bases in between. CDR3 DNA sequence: TGTGCCAGCAGGGGAGTAACCTCGTACAATGAGCAGTTCTTC. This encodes CASRGVTSYNEQFF.